This TCR beta chain was captured by sequencing in a study of neurological immune-mediated disorders. Between the trimmed V and J ends, which lost 3 bases and 0 bases, there was a span of 12 bases. The length of the CDR3 is 15 residues. The V gene's germline CDR1 is MNHNS and CDR2 SASEGT. Each CDR3 protein is one row after TCRdb ran MiXCR on the 5' RACE reads. This sample has fewer than 35,000 distinct CDR3 sequences, with about 4.5% found just once. The unsorted libraries were prepared from 2 million PBMCs (stored at -80 C). This clonotype was detected ten times or more. The sample was PBMCs. The TCR comes from a man between 18 and 29 years old in good health. The chain carries TRBV6-1 and TRBJ2-7, with D uncertain. CDR3 loop: CASSDSGLSSYEQYF. CDR3 DNA: TGTGCCAGCAGTGATTCGGGCCTGAGCTCCTACGAGCAGTACTTC.